A single sample is the source of the 23 T cell receptor beta chains below, sequenced in a study of T cell responses to AZD1222 COVID-19 vaccine. TCRdb keeps only in-frame clones here, not all; method: immunoSEQ multiplex PCR. Of more than 150,000 clones in the sample, roughly nine tenths were seen once. This material consisted of peripheral blood, taken after recovery from COVID-19. All receptors come from an adult who had recovered from COVID-19.

This sequence joins TRBV5-4 and TRBJ1-1; perhaps TRBD1 as D (6 bases). The CDR3 length is 15 residues. The V and J ends lost 4 bases and 0 bases respectively, with 13 bases between them. Germline CDR1 is SGHNT and CDR2 is YYREEE (reference sequence). CDR3 loop: CASSHPTGMNTEAFF. The CDR3 coding sequence is TGTGCCAGCAGCCACCCCACAGGGATGAACACTGAAGCTTTCTTT.

The chain carries TRBV4-1 and TRBJ2-7; 8 nucleotides match TRBD1. With 5 bases clipped from V and 3 bases from J, the junction kept 6 bases outside the gene matches. The V gene's germline CDR1 is MGHRA and CDR2 YSYEKL. CDR3 length equals 14 residues. CDR3 residues: CASSRPGQDYEQYF. Here the CDR3 DNA reads TGCGCCAGCAGCAGACCGGGACAGGACTACGAGCAGTACTTC.

This chain connects TRBV27 to TRBJ2-5, with 8 bases identical to TRBD1. This CDR3 spans 14 amino acids. Trimming took 5 bases from V and 6 from J; bases not matched to a gene: 8. Germline V gene lookup returns CDR1 MNHEY and CDR2 SMNVEV (reference sequence). In DNA, the CDR3 is TGTGCCAGCAGTCCATCGACAGGGGTCAAGACCCAGTACTTC. This encodes CASSPSTGVKTQYF.

The rearrangement links TRBV12-3 or TRBV12-4 to TRBJ2-5, with D perhaps matching TRBD1 (6 bases). The V gene lost 7 bases and the J gene lost 3 bases, with 12 bases spanning the gap. CDR3 length: 13 residues. CDR3 bases: TGTGCCAGCAACACACAGGGAGAAGAGACCCAGTACTTC. Translated, it gives CASNTQGEETQYF.

The chain joins TRBV28 to TRBJ1-3; 8 bases align to TRBD1. With V trimmed by 8 bases and J by 0 bases, 6 bases remained unmatched. The CDR3 is made up of 15 amino acids. Germline V lookup: CDR1 MDHEN, CDR2 SYDVKM. In DNA, the CDR3 is TGTGCCAGCGGGGGGGACAGGATCTCTGGAAACACCATATATTTT. Amino acid sequence: CASGGDRISGNTIYF.

The CDR3 nucleotides read TGCGCCAGCAGCCTATTATCAACTAGTCTGGCCGAGCAGTACTTC. Encoded protein: CASSLLSTSLAEQYF. V and J are TRBV5-1 and TRBJ2-7; tentatively, D is TRBD2 (5 bases). With 4 bases removed from V and 6 bases from J, the gap between germline ends came to 20 bases. Germline V CDR1 and CDR2: SGHRS, YFSETQ. The CDR3 contains 15 residues. Combining the CDR3 with reference TRBV5-1 and TRBJ2-7 gives the whole variable domain KAGVTQTPRYLIKTRGQQVTLSCSPISGHRSVSWYQQTPGQGLQFLFEYFSETQRNKGNFPGRFSGRQFSNSRSEMNVSTLELGDSALYLCASSLLSTSLAEQYFGPGTRLTVT.

Here the CDR3 reads CASSQEVGTFYGYTF. CDR3 in DNA: TGTGCCAGCAGCCAAGAGGTGGGCACCTTCTATGGCTACACCTTC. The chain links TRBV4-2 to TRBJ1-2; no clear D gene. The V gene lost 0 bases and the J gene lost 4 bases, with 12 bases spanning the gap. This CDR3 spans 15 amino acids. Germline-derived CDR1 and CDR2 are LGHNA and YNFKEQ.

This chain uses TRBV7-2 with TRBJ1-6; 10 bases agree with TRBD1. The CDR3 extends over 16 amino acids. Germline-derived CDR1 and CDR2 are SGHTA and FQGNSA. V shed 5 bases and J 5 bases; nucleotides not matched to a gene: 6. In nucleotides, the CDR3 is TGTGCCAGCAGCCCCCGGACAGGGGGAAATAATTCACCCCTCCACTTT. It yields the protein CASSPRTGGNNSPLHF.

This chain joins TRBV7-3 and TRBJ1-3; TRBD1 matches at 9 bases. The CDR3 extends over 15 amino acids. Germline-derived CDR1 and CDR2 are SGHTA and FQGTGA. V gave up 5 bases and J gave up 2 bases; unmatched junction bases: 4. In DNA, the CDR3 is TGTGCCAGCAGCCTTACAGGGGGCACTGGAAACACCATATATTTT. It translates to CASSLTGGTGNTIYF.

The chain uses TRBV18 and TRBJ1-1; D gene uncertain. Trimming removed 1 base at V and 7 bases at J, with 22 bases between. This CDR3 contains 17 residues. Germline-derived CDR1 and CDR2 are KGHSH and LQKENI. CDR3 coding DNA: TGTGCCAGCTCACCACTCGAATTTGGAGGAGGCGGTGGTGAAGCTTTCTTT. Translation gives CASSPLEFGGGGGEAFF.

The chain couples TRBV19 to TRBJ1-2; possibly TRBD1 for D (5 bases). Trimming took 7 bases from V and 4 from J, leaving 10 bases between them. The CDR3 has 12 amino acids. Germline CDR1 is LNHDA and CDR2 is SQIVND (reference sequence). CDR3 sequence (DNA): TGTGCCAGTACGACAGCCAGCTATGGCTACACCTTC. Its protein is CASTTASYGYTF.

As to this clone: Other DNA sequences of this sample code for an identical CDR3. The chain uses TRBV6-5 and TRBJ2-7; tentative D call: TRBD2 (6 bases). CDR1 and CDR2 (germline): MNHEY, SVGAGI. The ends were cut back, 6 bases at V and 7 bases at J, with 10 bases in the middle. The CDR3 sequence is 11 residues long. The CDR3 DNA is TGTGCCAGCAGCCGGGGAGGAGAGCAGTACTTC. As protein: CASSRGGEQYF.

The chain employs TRBV28 and TRBJ2-7; D not resolved. The germline V gene encodes CDR1 MDHEN and CDR2 SYDVKM. V shed 6 bases and J shed 5 bases, with 20 bases lying between them. This CDR3 region has 15 residues. DNA for the CDR3: TGTGCCAGCAGCCCCGAGCCTGGCTTGGTACACGAGCAGTACTTC. Its translation is CASSPEPGLVHEQYF.

This chain links TRBV7-2 with TRBJ2-7, with D unclear. This CDR3 is 13 amino acids long. The V gene's germline CDR1 is SGHTA and CDR2 FQGNSA. Trimming pared 4 bases from V and 0 bases from J, leaving 7 bases between. The CDR3 protein is CASSSRSSYEQYF. Written as DNA, the CDR3 is TGTGCCAGCAGCTCCCGAAGCTCCTACGAGCAGTACTTC.

The CDR3 loop reads CASSRGQGAVGYTF. The DNA of the CDR3 is TGTGCCAGCAGTCGAGGACAGGGGGCGGTTGGCTACACCTTC. The chain has TRBV5-6 and TRBJ1-2; 11 positions match TRBD1. Germline V CDR1 and CDR2: SGHDT, YYEEEE. J lost 7 bases, V lost 5 bases, and 7 bases had no gene match. CDR3 length equals 14 residues.

The chain uses TRBV15 and TRBJ1-2; D uncertain. V lost 4 bases, J lost 8 bases, and 11 bases lay in between. Germline V gene sequence: CDR1 LNHNV, CDR2 YYDKDF (reference sequence). The CDR3 loop spans 12 amino acids. CDR3 region: CATSTSAGGYTF. The CDR3 DNA reads as TGTGCCACCAGCACCTCAGCTGGCGGCTACACCTTC.

The genes are TRBV9 and TRBJ1-4; no definite D call. This CDR3 contains 15 residues. Trimming pared 0 bases from V and 8 bases from J, leaving 14 bases between. CDR1 and CDR2 from the germline V gene are SGDLS and YYNGEE. The CDR3 DNA follows: TGTGCCAGCAGCGTAGGACCGTTCGGTAGGGAAAAACTGTTTTTT. It codes for CASSVGPFGREKLFF.

This chain joins TRBV7-3 and TRBJ1-6; D gene unclear. Germline V lookup: CDR1 SGHTA, CDR2 FQGTGA. This CDR3 region has 18 residues. Trimming cost V 2 bases and J 8 bases, with 22 bases left between them. The CDR3 region is CASSLGVRAEILHSPLHF. In DNA form, the CDR3 reads TGTGCCAGCAGCTTAGGGGTCCGGGCCGAAATTTTACATTCACCCCTCCACTTT.

This clone was detected once. The rearrangement links TRBV25-1 to TRBJ2-1; D is undetermined. CDR1 is MGHDK and CDR2 is SYGVNS in the germline V gene. Trimming removed 8 bases from V and 5 bases from J, with 13 bases in between. The CDR3 is 13 amino acids. The CDR3 protein is CASARFGDNEQFF. In DNA form, the CDR3 reads TGTGCCAGCGCTCGCTTTGGAGACAATGAGCAGTTCTTC.

This chain uses TRBV28 with TRBJ1-1; 10 nucleotides line up with TRBD1. Germline CDR1 is MDHEN and CDR2 is SYDVKM. With V trimmed by 3 bases and J by 3 bases, 1 base remained unmatched. The CDR3 consists of 14 residues. CDR3 amino acids: CASSFGTGDTEAFF. CDR3 in DNA: TGTGCCAGCAGTTTCGGGACAGGGGACACTGAAGCTTTCTTT.

V and J are TRBV19 and TRBJ1-6; D perhaps matches TRBD1 (5 bases). The CDR3 totals 16 residues. The V gene lost 5 bases and the J gene lost 0 bases, with 11 bases spanning the gap. The germline gives CDR1 LNHDA, CDR2 SQIVND (reference sequence). The CDR3 sequence: CASSELGRSYNSPLHF. The CDR3 nucleotides read TGTGCCAGTAGTGAGTTGGGACGCTCCTATAATTCACCCCTCCACTTT.

There are a few counts of this clone. This sequence joins TRBV28 and TRBJ2-5; the match to TRBD2 covers 7 bases. Germline V gives CDR1 MDHEN, CDR2 SYDVKM. V dropped 2 bases and J dropped 4; count of bases not matched to a gene: 7. The length of the CDR3 is 15 residues. In nucleotides, the CDR3 is TGTGCCAGCAGTTTAGGGCGGGAGTTCGGAGAGACCCAGTACTTC. This codes for CASSLGREFGETQYF.

J is TRBJ1-5 and V is TRBV19; TRBD1 aligns across 12 bases. The CDR3 is made up of 17 amino acids. V lost 6 bases and J lost 0; bases outside the gene matches: 6. Germline CDR1 reads LNHDA; CDR2 reads SQIVND (reference sequence). The CDR3 nucleotides are TGTGCCAGTAGCACGGGACAGGGGGCTTATAGCAATCAGCCCCAGCATTTT. This sequence encodes CASSTGQGAYSNQPQHF.